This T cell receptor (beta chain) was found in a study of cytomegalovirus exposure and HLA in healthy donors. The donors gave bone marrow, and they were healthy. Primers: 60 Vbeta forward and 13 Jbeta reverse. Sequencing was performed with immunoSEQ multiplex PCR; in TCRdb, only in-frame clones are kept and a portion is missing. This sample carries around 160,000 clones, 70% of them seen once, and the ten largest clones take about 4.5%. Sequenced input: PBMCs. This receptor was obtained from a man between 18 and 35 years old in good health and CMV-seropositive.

CDR3 DNA: TGTGCCAGCCTCAAACAGGGATGGACTAATGAAAAACTGTTTTTT. It yields the protein CASLKQGWTNEKLFF. The J gene is TRBJ1-4, the V gene TRBV18; D perhaps matches TRBD1 (6 bases). Germline V lookup: CDR1 KGHSH, CDR2 LQKENI. The length of the CDR3 is 15 residues. V was clipped by 8 bases and J by 2 bases, with 15 bases between them.